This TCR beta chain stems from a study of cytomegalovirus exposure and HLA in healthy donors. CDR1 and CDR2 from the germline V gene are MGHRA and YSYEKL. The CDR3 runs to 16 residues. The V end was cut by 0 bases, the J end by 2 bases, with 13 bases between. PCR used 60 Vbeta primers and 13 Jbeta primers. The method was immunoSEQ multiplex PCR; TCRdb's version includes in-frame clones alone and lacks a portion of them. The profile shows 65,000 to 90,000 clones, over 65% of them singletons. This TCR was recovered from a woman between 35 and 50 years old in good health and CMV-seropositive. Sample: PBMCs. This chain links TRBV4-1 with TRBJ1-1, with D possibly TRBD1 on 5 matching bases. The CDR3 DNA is TGCGCCAGCAGCCAAGATTGGGGAAGGGGTAACACTGAAGCTTTCTTT. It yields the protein CASSQDWGRGNTEAFF.